The 2 T cell receptor beta chains below come from one sample, sequenced in a study of graft-versus-host responses after intestinal transplantation. TCRdb keeps only in-frame clones here, not all; method: immunoSEQ multiplex PCR. The sample carries over 75,000 clones, more than 75% recorded once. The starting material was PBMCs, obtained 255 days after intestinal transplant. The receptors were gathered from a human patient who received an intestinal transplant, so some T cells may come from the graft donor.

The CDR3 DNA reads TGTGCCAGCAGCCCGGGACAGGGGAACTATGGCTACACCTTC. Protein sequence: CASSPGQGNYGYTF. The V gene is TRBV7-9, the J gene TRBJ1-2; 10 bases map to TRBD1. The CDR3 is 14 residues long. After removal of 5 bases from V and 2 bases from J, the junction contained 2 bases not matched to a gene. The germline CDR1 and CDR2 sequences are SEHNR and FQNEAQ (reference sequence). Combining the CDR3 with reference TRBV7-9 and TRBJ1-2 gives the whole variable domain DTGVSQNPRHKITKRGQNVTFRCDPISEHNRLYWYRQTLGQGPEFLTYFQNEAQLEKSRLLSDRFSAERPKGSFSTLEIQRTEQGDSAMYLCASSPGQGNYGYTFGSGTRLTVV.

The chain uses TRBV20-1 and TRBJ2-1, with D maybe TRBD2 (6 bases). The V and J ends lost 5 bases and 13 bases respectively, with 12 bases between them. Germline values: CDR1 DFQATT, CDR2 SNEGSKA (reference sequence). This CDR3 region has 10 residues. The CDR3: CSASRDLQFF. CDR3 coding DNA: TGCAGTGCTTCTCGGGACTTACAGTTCTTC.